A selection of T cell receptor beta chains follows, all from one sample in a study of blood T cell repertoires in COVID-19. Some clones are missing from TCRdb's copy, which holds only in-frame ones; the method was immunoSEQ multiplex PCR. This sample yields hundreds of thousands of clones, of which around 91% are seen a single time; about 1.5% belongs to the top ten. Sequenced material: PBMCs or T cells enriched from blood (not recorded which). The receptors were sampled from a woman in her late teens or twenties with acute COVID-19. Both conserved end residues are trimmed from each CDR3.

TRBV4-2	TRBJ1-1	14	ASSQGRGFMNTEAF
TRBV11-2	TRBJ2-3	13	ASSLMGQITDTQY
TRBV9	TRBJ2-1	14	ASTRPGLAGYNEQF
TRBV7-3	TRBJ2-3	11	ASSRGATDTQY
TRBV28	TRBJ1-4	15	ASSLIPLQGSNEKLF
TRBV19	TRBJ2-7	13	ASSKRALESHEQY
TRBV6-2/TRBV6-3	TRBJ1-6	11	ASSYTGNTPLH
TRBV2	TRBJ1-2	14	ASSEWAAGPSYGYT
TRBV24-1	TRBJ2-3	11	ATSDLRTSSMH
TRBV4-1	TRBJ2-3	16	ASSQAIRSGRFTDTQY
TRBV4-1	TRBJ2-7	13	ASSQDIRVQYEQY
TRBV30	TRBJ1-1	10	AWSQGNTEAF
TRBV27	TRBJ2-7	13	ASSSQGTVSYEQY
TRBV20-1	TRBJ1-1	9	SADRGTEAF